Following are 32 T cell receptor beta chains from one sample sequenced in a study of blood T cells in healthy people across ages (dated by TCRdb to about 2015). The library was obtained by 5' RACE. TCRdb names Illumina HiSeq 2500 as the instrument used. A second PCR of roughly 7 to 11 cycles was performed with a sample-barcoded 5' primer and a J-beta primer mix. TCRdb itself trimmed the public reads at Q25 with fastp, ran MiXCR and retained productive beta chains. One record per CDR3 amino acid sequence lists the most common genes and DNA. The sample table shows 550,000 to 700,000 distinct CDR3 sequences, and 27% are seen once. The ten biggest clones cover roughly 18% of the sample. Sequencing was carried out using blood. These TCRs come from a woman aged 65 to 85 in good health.

This rearrangement joins TRBV20-1 to TRBJ2-3; D gene ambiguous. Germline assignment: CDR1 DFQATT and CDR2 SNEGSKA (reference sequence). V was cut by 8 bases and J by 4 bases, with 10 bases left in between. The CDR3 sequence is 11 residues long. CDR3 sequence reads: CSLDFADTQYF. The CDR3 DNA follows: TGCAGTTTGGATTTCGCAGATACGCAGTATTTT.

This clonotype came up a few times. This chain links TRBV20-1 with TRBJ1-4, with a weak D call TRBD1 (5 bases). Germline V gene sequence: CDR1 DFQATT, CDR2 SNEGSKA (reference sequence). The CDR3 covers 14 residues. The ends were cut back, 6 bases at V and 7 bases at J, with 18 bases in the middle. The CDR3 here is CSANRQGGSEKLFF. The CDR3 region has the DNA TGCAGTGCAAACCGCCAGGGAGGGAGTGAAAAACTGTTTTTT.

The chain couples TRBV9 to TRBJ1-6, with D hard to call. Trimming cost V 0 bases and J 2 bases, with 12 bases left between them. The CDR3 totals 17 residues. Germline CDR1 and CDR2: SGDLS and YYNGEE. CDR3 sequence reads: CASSVEGWGTYNSPLHF. CDR3 DNA sequence: TGTGCCAGCAGCGTAGAGGGTTGGGGAACCTATAATTCACCCCTCCACTTT.

The CDR3 DNA reads as TGTGCCAGCAGCTTTGGCAGGCACTCCTACGAGCAGTACTTC. Translating it yields CASSFGRHSYEQYF. The J gene is TRBJ2-7, the V gene TRBV7-2; D is uncertain. V was pared by 3 bases and J by 0 bases, with 9 bases between. CDR1 SGHTA and CDR2 FQGNSA come from the germline V gene. The CDR3 extends over 14 amino acids.

The V call is TRBV12-3 or TRBV12-4, the J call TRBJ2-2; D is ambiguous. The CDR3 sequence is 12 residues long. The V and J ends lost 6 bases and 6 bases respectively, with 8 bases between them. The CDR3 here is CASSRSAGELFF. The CDR3 DNA sequence: TGTGCCAGCAGCCGCAGTGCCGGGGAGCTGTTTTTT.

The chain recombines TRBV18 with TRBJ2-5; the D gene is possibly TRBD1 (5 bases). The CDR3 spans 15 residues. The ends were cut back, 4 bases at V and 1 base at J, with 13 bases in the middle. Germline lookup yields CDR1 KGHSH and CDR2 LQKENI. CDR3 sequence: CASSREWGAQETQYF. CDR3 bases: TGTGCCAGCTCACGAGAATGGGGCGCCCAAGAGACCCAGTACTTC.

The gene calls are TRBV5-1 and TRBJ2-3, with TRBD1 matching over 8 bases. Trimming removed 6 bases from V and 5 bases from J; junction bases left unmatched: 5. The germline gives CDR1 SGHRS, CDR2 YFSETQ. The CDR3 totals 13 residues. CDR3 amino acids: CASTRTGRDTQYF. The CDR3 bases are TGCGCCAGCACCAGGACAGGGCGAGATACGCAGTATTTT.

The rearrangement uses TRBV29-1 and TRBJ1-2, with 7 nucleotides matching TRBD1. The germline V gene encodes CDR1 SQVTM and CDR2 ANQGSEA. The junction had 4 bases not matched to a gene; V was cut back by 3 bases and J by 0 bases. CDR3 size: 14 residues. CDR3: CSVDETGPNYGYTF. The CDR3 nucleotides are TGCAGCGTTGATGAGACAGGGCCTAACTATGGCTACACCTTC.

This clonotype was observed a handful of times. This chain connects TRBV20-1 to TRBJ2-4; D gene uncertain. Germline lookup yields CDR1 DFQATT and CDR2 SNEGSKA (reference sequence). Trimming took off 5 bases at V and 8 bases at J, with 16 bases between the two ends. The CDR3 has 13 amino acids. For the CDR3, the DNA is TGCAGTGCTCAGGACCAGCCTTGGGACATTCAGTACTTC. Protein sequence: CSAQDQPWDIQYF.

This clonotype was recorded many times. The chain recombines TRBV29-1 with TRBJ2-5; D unresolved. TRBJ2-1 explains the end of the DNA better; the J call may be wrong. CDR3 length: 11 amino acids. Germline V gene sequence: CDR1 SQVTM, CDR2 ANQGSEA. The CDR3 DNA reads TGCAGCGCCAACGCCTTTTTTGAGCAGTTCTTC. Its translation is CSANAFFEQFF.

The CDR3 sequence is CASGFGGDTEAFF. In DNA form, the CDR3 reads TGTGCTAGTGGTTTCGGGGGGGATACTGAAGCTTTCTTT. This chain links TRBV12-5 with TRBJ1-1; D might be TRBD1 (5 bases). The CDR3 contains 13 residues. V was pared by 3 bases and J by 5 bases, with 10 bases between. From germline, CDR1 is LGHNT and CDR2 FRNRAP.

The V call is TRBV3-1, the J call TRBJ2-7, with 7 positions matching TRBD2. The CDR3 is 14 amino acids. CDR1 and CDR2 from the germline V gene are LGHDT and YNNKEL (reference sequence). V gave up 3 bases and J gave up 9 bases; unmatched junction bases: 11. In DNA, the CDR3 is TGTGCCAGCAGCCACCCGACTAGCCCCCGAAGGCAGTACTTC. Protein sequence: CASSHPTSPRRQYF.

The sample holds a few counts of this clonotype. The rearrangement joins TRBV7-2 to TRBJ2-5; TRBD2 might be the D (6 bases). Trimming removed 7 bases at V and 4 bases at J, with 10 bases between. Germline V gives CDR1 SGHTA, CDR2 FQGNSA. This CDR3 region has 12 residues. This chain's CDR3 is CASTPGGETQYF. Here the CDR3 DNA reads TGTGCCAGCACCCCCGGGGGAGAGACCCAGTACTTC.

The J gene is TRBJ2-1, the V gene TRBV7-2, with TRBD2 matching 7 bases. The J segment lost 7 bases and the V segment lost 2 bases, leaving 11 bases of the junction unmatched. Germline-derived CDR1 and CDR2 are SGHTA and FQGNSA. The length of the CDR3 is 16 residues. In DNA form, the CDR3 reads TGTGCCAGCAGCTTAAATTCCGCGGGGGTGTCGAATGAGCAGTTCTTC. Protein: CASSLNSAGVSNEQFF.

V gene TRBV4-3 combines with J gene TRBJ1-4; D is possibly TRBD1 (6 bases). The germline V gene encodes CDR1 LGHNA and CDR2 YSLEER. Trimming took off 4 bases at V and 10 bases at J, with 19 bases between the two ends. The CDR3 length is 15 residues. Written as DNA, the CDR3 is TGCGCCAGCAGCCCTCATGATACAGGGACGGGAAAACTGTTTTTT. It specifies CASSPHDTGTGKLFF.

The sample holds a few counts of this clonotype. The chain employs TRBV6-6 and TRBJ2-5, with TRBD2 identical over 8 bases. The trim removed 8 bases at V and 5 bases at J, leaving 16 bases unmatched. CDR3 length: 16 residues. Germline-derived CDR1 and CDR2 are MNHNY and SVGAGI (reference sequence). In DNA, the CDR3 is TGTGCCAGCTCCACGGGGGGGCCGGGATTAGGGGAGACCCAGTACTTC. This translates into CASSTGGPGLGETQYF.

The chain employs TRBV30 and TRBJ1-4; possibly TRBD1 for D (5 bases). There are 14 residues in the CDR3. With 0 bases removed from V and 3 bases from J, the gap between germline ends came to 8 bases. Germline values: CDR1 GTSNPN, CDR2 SVGIG (reference sequence). CDR3 bases: TGTGCCTGGAGTGTCGACAGAGCTAATGAAAAACTGTTTTTT. Translated, it gives CAWSVDRANEKLFF.

The V gene is TRBV7-2, the J gene TRBJ1-2; perhaps TRBD1 as D (6 bases). Trimming removed 2 bases at V and 8 bases at J, with 15 bases between. Germline lookup yields CDR1 SGHTA and CDR2 FQGNSA. The CDR3 is made up of 14 amino acids. The CDR3 spells CASSLTGFSDGYTF. CDR3 nucleotide sequence: TGTGCCAGCAGCTTAACAGGGTTCTCCGACGGCTACACCTTC.

This clonotype appeared many times. This chain uses TRBV9 with TRBJ1-4; possibly TRBD1 for D (5 bases). The CDR3 consists of 14 residues. Trimming left V 0 bases short and J 3 bases short, with 6 bases between. Germline CDR1 is SGDLS and CDR2 is YYNGEE. The CDR3 DNA sequence: TGTGCCAGCAGCGTAGGGGGCCCTAATGAAAAACTGTTTTTT. Translating gives CASSVGGPNEKLFF.

This sequence joins TRBV29-1 and TRBJ2-1; tentatively, D is TRBD1 (5 bases). The ends were cut back, 5 bases at V and 1 base at J, with 12 bases in the middle. Germline CDR1 is SQVTM and CDR2 is ANQGSEA. CDR3 size: 14 residues. As DNA, the CDR3 is TGCAGCGTTAAGGGGTCTGATTCCTACAATGAGCAGTTCTTC. It specifies CSVKGSDSYNEQFF.

The V gene is TRBV6-2 or TRBV6-3, the J gene TRBJ1-5; 10 bases match TRBD1. This CDR3 is built from 16 residues. V shed 4 bases and J 6 bases; nucleotides not matched to a gene: 9. The germline gives CDR1 MNHEY, CDR2 SVGEGT. For the CDR3, the DNA is TGTGCCAGCAGTTCTGACAGGGGGCGCGGAAGTCAGCCCCAGCATTTT. Encoded protein: CASSSDRGRGSQPQHF.

The chain combines TRBV7-2 with TRBJ2-1; TRBD2 matches 9 bases. This CDR3 has 17 residues. Germline-derived CDR1 and CDR2 are SGHTA and FQGNSA. J was trimmed by 7 bases and V by 8 bases; bases with no gene match: 18. CDR3 protein: CASGYPTGGGANNEQFF. The CDR3, as DNA: TGTGCCAGCGGCTACCCCACGGGCGGGGGGGCGAATAATGAGCAGTTCTTC. Full variable domain (missing parts from reference TRBV7-2 and TRBJ2-1): GAGVSQSPSNKVTEKGKDVELRCDPISGHTALYWYRQSLGQGLEFLIYFQGNSAPDKSGLPSDRFSAERTGGSVSTLTIQRTQQEDSAVYLCASGYPTGGGANNEQFFGPGTRLTVL.

In this sample, this clonotype turned up a few times. Germline is not matched at one junction end, which may reflect a read error. V usage is TRBV4-3 and J usage is TRBJ1-4, with a possible D match to TRBD1 (5 bases). Germline values: CDR1 LGHNA, CDR2 YSLEER. The CDR3 runs 20 residues. This CDR3 is CASSQGAHTRQGTTNEKLLF. The DNA of the CDR3 is TGCGCCAGCAGCCAAGGGGCACACACCCGGCAGGGCACAACTAATGAAAAACTGCTTTTT.

The rearrangement links TRBV12-3 or TRBV12-4 to TRBJ2-5; D possibly corresponds to TRBD1 (5 bases). This CDR3 region has 16 residues. V dropped 7 bases and J dropped 0 bases, with 18 bases sitting between them. CDR3 sequence reads: CASTPGLGQNQETQYF. DNA of the CDR3: TGTGCCAGCACCCCAGGGCTGGGGCAAAACCAAGAGACCCAGTACTTC.

The rearrangement joins TRBV30 to TRBJ2-5, with D unresolved. Trimming stripped 2 bases from V and 4 bases from J, with 11 bases between. Germline V lookup: CDR1 GTSNPN, CDR2 SVGIG (reference sequence). CDR3 length equals 13 residues. The CDR3 loop is CAWSISVGETQYF. The CDR3 DNA is TGTGCCTGGAGTATTTCAGTAGGAGAGACCCAGTACTTC.

The chain couples TRBV28 to TRBJ2-1, with no clear D. The J call is in doubt because the DNA end fits TRBJ2-7 better. This CDR3 spans 12 amino acids. Germline-derived CDR1 and CDR2 are MDHEN and SYDVKM. DNA for the CDR3: TGTGCCAGCACTAACCCGGGCGCCCGGCAGTACTTC. The encoded protein is CASTNPGARQYF.

The count of this clonotype is one. The chain has TRBV7-2 and TRBJ1-2; D is ambiguous. Germline loops: CDR1 SGHTA, CDR2 FQGNSA. V was clipped by 1 base and J by 3 bases, with 6 bases between them. The CDR3 runs to 13 residues. The CDR3 nucleotides are TGTGCCAGCAGCTTAGAGGCTCACTATGGCTACACCTTC. Translated, it gives CASSLEAHYGYTF.

The chain is built from TRBV7-9 and TRBJ2-5; 8 nucleotides align to TRBD2. Germline V gene data show CDR1 as SEHNR and CDR2 as FQNEAQ (reference sequence). Trimming removed 4 bases from V and 12 bases from J; junction bases left unmatched: 7. CDR3 length: 12 residues. The CDR3 here is CASSSGLALEYF. The CDR3, as DNA: TGTGCCAGCAGCTCCGGACTAGCCCTGGAGTACTTC.

With regard to this clonotype: The conserved phenylalanine or tryptophan normally closing the CDR3 is absent here, so this likely arose from a read error. The V gene is TRBV7-3, the J gene TRBJ2-5, with TRBD2 matching 8 bases. CDR3 length: 13 residues. Germline V gene lookup returns CDR1 SGHTA and CDR2 FQGTGA. V gave up 5 bases and J gave up 4 bases; unmatched junction bases: 3. The CDR3 bases are TGTGCCAGCAGCCCGGGGGGGTTAGAGACCCAGTACCTC. Residues: CASSPGGLETQYL.

This clonotype appeared a few times. The gene calls are TRBV10-3 and TRBJ2-3; 7 bases are shared with TRBD1. The CDR3 extends over 18 amino acids. From germline, CDR1 is ENHRY and CDR2 SYGVKD. The junction had 14 bases not matched to a gene; V was cut back by 3 bases and J by 2 bases. This CDR3 is CAISDLGVATGDTDTQYF. The CDR3 bases are TGTGCCATCAGTGATTTAGGAGTCGCCACAGGGGACACAGATACGCAGTATTTT.

This CDR3 reads CASSLRWTGKETQYF. The CDR3 DNA reads TGTGCCAGCAGCTTGAGGTGGACAGGGAAAGAGACCCAGTACTTC. The chain links TRBV7-2 to TRBJ2-5; 8 bases line up with TRBD1. Germline V lookup: CDR1 SGHTA, CDR2 FQGNSA. Trimming cost V 3 bases and J 3 bases; bases outside gene matches: 6. The CDR3 runs 15 residues.

This clonotype was observed a handful of times. This chain uses TRBV20-1 with TRBJ2-5; tentative D call: TRBD1 (6 bases). The V gene lost 0 bases and the J gene lost 4 bases, with 15 bases spanning the gap. This CDR3 spans 15 amino acids. Germline CDR1 DFQATT, CDR2 SNEGSKA (reference sequence). CDR3 amino acids: CSARDRVTGLETQYF. CDR3 sequence (DNA): TGCAGTGCTAGAGATCGGGTTACAGGGCTAGAGACCCAGTACTTC.